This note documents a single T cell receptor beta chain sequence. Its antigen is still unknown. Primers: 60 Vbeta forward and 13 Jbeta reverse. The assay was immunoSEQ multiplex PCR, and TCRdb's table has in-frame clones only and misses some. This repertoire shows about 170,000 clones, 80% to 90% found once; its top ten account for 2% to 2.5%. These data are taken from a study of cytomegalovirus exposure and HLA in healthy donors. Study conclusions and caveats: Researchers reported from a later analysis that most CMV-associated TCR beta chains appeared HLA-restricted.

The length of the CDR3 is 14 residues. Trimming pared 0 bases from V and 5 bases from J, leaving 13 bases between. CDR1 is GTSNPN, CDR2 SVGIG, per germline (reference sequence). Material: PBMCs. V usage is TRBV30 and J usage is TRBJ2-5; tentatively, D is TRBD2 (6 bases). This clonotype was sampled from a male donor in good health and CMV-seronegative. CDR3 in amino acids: CAWSVLGGGETQYF. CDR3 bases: TGTGCCTGGAGTGTACTGGGGGGTGGGGAGACCCAGTACTTC.